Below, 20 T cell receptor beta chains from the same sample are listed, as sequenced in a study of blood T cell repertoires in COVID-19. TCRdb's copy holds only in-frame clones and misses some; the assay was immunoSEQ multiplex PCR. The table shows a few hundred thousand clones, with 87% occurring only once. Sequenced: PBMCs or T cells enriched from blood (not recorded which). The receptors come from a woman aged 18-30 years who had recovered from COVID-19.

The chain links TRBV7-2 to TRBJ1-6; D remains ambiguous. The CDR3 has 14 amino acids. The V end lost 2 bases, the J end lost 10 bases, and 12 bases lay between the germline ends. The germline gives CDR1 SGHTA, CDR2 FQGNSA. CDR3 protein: CASSLRALYSPLHF. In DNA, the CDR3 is TGTGCCAGCAGCTTAAGAGCACTCTACTCACCCCTCCACTTT.

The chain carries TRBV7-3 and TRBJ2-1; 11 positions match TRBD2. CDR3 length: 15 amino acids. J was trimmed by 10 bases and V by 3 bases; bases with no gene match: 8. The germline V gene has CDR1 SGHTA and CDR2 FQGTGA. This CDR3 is CASSFRLAGSHEQFF. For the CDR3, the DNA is TGTGCCAGCAGCTTTAGACTAGCGGGATCCCACGAGCAGTTCTTC.

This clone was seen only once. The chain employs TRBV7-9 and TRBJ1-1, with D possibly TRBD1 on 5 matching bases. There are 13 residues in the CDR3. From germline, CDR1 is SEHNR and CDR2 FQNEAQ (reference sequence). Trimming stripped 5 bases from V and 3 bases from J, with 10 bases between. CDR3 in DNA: TGTGCCAGCAGCACAACGACAGACACTGAAGCTTTCTTT. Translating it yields CASSTTTDTEAFF.

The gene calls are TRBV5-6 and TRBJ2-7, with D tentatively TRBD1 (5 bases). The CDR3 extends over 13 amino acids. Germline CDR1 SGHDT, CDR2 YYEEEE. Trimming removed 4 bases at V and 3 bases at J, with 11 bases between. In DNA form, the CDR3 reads TGTGCCAGCAGCCTGTGGGGCAGCTACGAGCAGTACTTC. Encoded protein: CASSLWGSYEQYF.

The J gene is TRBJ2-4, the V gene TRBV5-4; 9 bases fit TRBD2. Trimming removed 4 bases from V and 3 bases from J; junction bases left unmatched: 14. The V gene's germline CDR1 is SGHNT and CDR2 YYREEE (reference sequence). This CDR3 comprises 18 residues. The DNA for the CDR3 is TGTGCCAGCAGCCCCGCTAGCGGGATTCTAGGGGGCAAAAACATTCAGTACTTC. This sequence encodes CASSPASGILGGKNIQYF.

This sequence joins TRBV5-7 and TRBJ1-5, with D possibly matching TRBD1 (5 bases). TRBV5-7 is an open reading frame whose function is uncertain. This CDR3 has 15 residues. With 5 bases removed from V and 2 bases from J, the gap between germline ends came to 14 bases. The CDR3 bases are TGTGCCAGCAGTCCCACAGGTCGCGGCAATCAGCCCCAGCATTTT. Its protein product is CASSPTGRGNQPQHF.

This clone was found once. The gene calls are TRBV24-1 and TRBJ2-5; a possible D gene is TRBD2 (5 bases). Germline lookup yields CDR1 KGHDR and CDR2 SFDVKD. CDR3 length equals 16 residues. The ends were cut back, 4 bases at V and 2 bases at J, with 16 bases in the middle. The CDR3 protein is CATSDTIARDQETQYF. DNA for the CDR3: TGTGCCACCAGTGACACAATAGCGCGCGATCAAGAGACCCAGTACTTC.

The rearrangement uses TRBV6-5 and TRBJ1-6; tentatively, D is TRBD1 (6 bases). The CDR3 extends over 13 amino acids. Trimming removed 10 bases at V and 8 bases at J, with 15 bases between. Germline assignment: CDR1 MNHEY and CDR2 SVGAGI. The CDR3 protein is CATLSNRDSPLHF. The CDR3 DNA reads TGTGCCACCTTAAGTAACAGGGATTCACCCCTCCACTTT.

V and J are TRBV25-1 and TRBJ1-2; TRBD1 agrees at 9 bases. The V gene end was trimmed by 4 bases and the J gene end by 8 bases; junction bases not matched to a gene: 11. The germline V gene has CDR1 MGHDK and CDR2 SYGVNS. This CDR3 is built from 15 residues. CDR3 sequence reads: CASSAPGQGASGYTF. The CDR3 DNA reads TGTGCCAGCAGTGCACCGGGACAGGGAGCCAGCGGCTACACCTTC.

Here the CDR3 DNA reads TGTGCCAGCAGGTATGACAGCGAAGCTTTCTTT. It is translated as CASRYDSEAFF. The genes are TRBV2 and TRBJ1-1; D perhaps matches TRBD1 (5 bases). Trimming stripped 6 bases from V and 8 bases from J, with 10 bases between. Germline CDR1 reads SNHLY; CDR2 reads FYNNEI. CDR3 length: 11 residues.

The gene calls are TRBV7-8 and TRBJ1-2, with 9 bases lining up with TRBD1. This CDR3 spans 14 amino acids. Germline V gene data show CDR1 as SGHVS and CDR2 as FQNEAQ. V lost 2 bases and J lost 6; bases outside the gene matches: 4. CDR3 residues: CASSLSRTGDGYTF. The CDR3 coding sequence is TGTGCCAGCAGCTTATCCCGGACAGGGGATGGCTACACCTTC.

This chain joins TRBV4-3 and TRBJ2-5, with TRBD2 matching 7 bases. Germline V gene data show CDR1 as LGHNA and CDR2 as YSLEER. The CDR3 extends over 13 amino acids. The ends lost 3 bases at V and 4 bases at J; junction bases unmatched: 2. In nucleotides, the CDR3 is TGCGCCAGCAGCCAGAGGACTAGAGAGACCCAGTACTTC. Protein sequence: CASSQRTRETQYF.

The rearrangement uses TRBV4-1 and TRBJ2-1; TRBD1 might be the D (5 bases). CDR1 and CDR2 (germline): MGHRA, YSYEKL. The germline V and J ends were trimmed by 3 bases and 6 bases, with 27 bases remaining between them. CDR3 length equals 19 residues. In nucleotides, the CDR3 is TGCGCCAGCAGCCACCCGGGCTGGACACAAATACTCTCGGGCAATGAGCAGTTCTTC. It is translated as CASSHPGWTQILSGNEQFF.

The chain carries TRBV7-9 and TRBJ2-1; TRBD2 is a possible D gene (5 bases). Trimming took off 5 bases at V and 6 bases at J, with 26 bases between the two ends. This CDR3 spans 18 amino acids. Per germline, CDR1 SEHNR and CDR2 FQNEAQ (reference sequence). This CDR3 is CASSLPSGGWVSGNEQFF. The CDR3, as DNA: TGTGCCAGCAGCCTCCCCTCGGGCGGGTGGGTCTCGGGCAATGAGCAGTTCTTC. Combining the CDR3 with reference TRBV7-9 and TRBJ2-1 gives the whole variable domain DTGVSQNPRHKITKRGQNVTFRCDPISEHNRLYWYRQTLGQGPEFLTYFQNEAQLEKSRLLSDRFSAERPKGSFSTLEIQRTEQGDSAMYLCASSLPSGGWVSGNEQFFGPGTRLTVL.

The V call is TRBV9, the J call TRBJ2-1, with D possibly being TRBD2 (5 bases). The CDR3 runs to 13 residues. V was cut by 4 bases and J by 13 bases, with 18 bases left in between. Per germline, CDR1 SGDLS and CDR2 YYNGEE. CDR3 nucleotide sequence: TGTGCCAGCAGCCAAACTAGTTCGGTTCATCAGTTCTTC. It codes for CASSQTSSVHQFF.

In nucleotides, the CDR3 is TGTGCCAGTAGGGCGGACAGGAGGCCTTATGGCTACACCTTC. It is translated as CASRADRRPYGYTF. This chain joins TRBV19 and TRBJ1-2, with 7 bases fitting TRBD1. The CDR3 covers 14 residues. Germline loops: CDR1 LNHDA, CDR2 SQIVND (reference sequence). After removal of 6 bases from V and 5 bases from J, the junction contained 9 bases not matched to a gene.

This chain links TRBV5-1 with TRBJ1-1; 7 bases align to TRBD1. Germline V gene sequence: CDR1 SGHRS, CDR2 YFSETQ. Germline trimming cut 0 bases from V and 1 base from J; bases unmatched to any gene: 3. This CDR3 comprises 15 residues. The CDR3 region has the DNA TGCGCCAGCAGCTTGGGACAGGGCGGGAACACTGAAGCTTTCTTT. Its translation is CASSLGQGGNTEAFF.

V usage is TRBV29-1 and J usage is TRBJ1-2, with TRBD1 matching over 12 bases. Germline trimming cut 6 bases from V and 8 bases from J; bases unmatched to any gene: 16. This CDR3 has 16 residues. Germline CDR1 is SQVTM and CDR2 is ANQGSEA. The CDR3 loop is CSVPGTGGGWVGGYTF. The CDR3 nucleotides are TGCAGCGTGCCCGGGACAGGGGGCGGATGGGTTGGCGGCTACACCTTC.

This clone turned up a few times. CDR3 region: CASSEGETQYF. CDR3 DNA sequence: TGTGCCAGCAGTGAGGGAGAGACCCAGTACTTC. V gene TRBV12-3 or TRBV12-4 combines with J gene TRBJ2-5; a possible D gene is TRBD2 (5 bases). The germline V and J ends were trimmed by 5 bases and 4 bases, with 5 bases remaining between them. The CDR3 spans 11 residues.

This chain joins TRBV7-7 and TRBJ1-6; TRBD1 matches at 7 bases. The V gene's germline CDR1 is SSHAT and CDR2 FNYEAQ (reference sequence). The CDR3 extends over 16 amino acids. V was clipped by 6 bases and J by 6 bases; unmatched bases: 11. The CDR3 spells CASSIPRQGGNSPLHF. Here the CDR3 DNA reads TGTGCCAGCAGTATCCCAAGACAGGGTGGTAATTCACCCCTCCACTTT.